The 29 T cell receptor beta chains below come from one sample, sequenced in a study of beta chain features in type 1 diabetes. Study-wide results and limits: Significant though moderate, a shortening of TCRB CDR3s appeared in all four CD4+ subsets of Type 1 diabetes patients.

No antigen has been assigned to these receptors. The study reverse transcribed the entire isolated RNA, so it sequenced expressed TCRB transcripts. Using immunoSEQ multiplex PCR, the repertoire was profiled, and TCRdb retains in-frame clones only, with some absent. Among 20,000 to 25,000 clones listed, 68% were seen once. Sequencing used stem cell memory CD4+ T cells from blood. Every receptor here comes from a woman between 40 and 55 years old with type 1 diabetes.

V gene TRBV7-9 combines with J gene TRBJ2-5; 13 nucleotides agree with TRBD2. The better agreement between TRBJ2-7 and the DNA end casts doubt on the J call. Germline V CDR1 and CDR2: SEHNR, FQNEAQ (reference sequence). The CDR3 length is 16 residues. CDR3 amino acids: CASSPLTSGRAGEQYF. CDR3 nucleotide sequence: TGTGCCAGCAGCCCCTTAACTAGCGGGAGGGCGGGCGAGCAGTACTTC.

This clone came up a few times. V usage is TRBV7-2 and J usage is TRBJ2-1; D uncertain. Trimming took off 5 bases at V and 6 bases at J, with 5 bases between the two ends. This CDR3 comprises 11 residues. Germline V gives CDR1 SGHTA, CDR2 FQGNSA. The CDR3: CASSPSNEQFF. The CDR3 DNA sequence: TGTGCCAGCAGCCCCTCCAATGAGCAGTTCTTC.

The V and J genes are TRBV18 and TRBJ1-2; D call uncertain. Germline V CDR1 and CDR2: KGHSH, LQKENI. Trimming took off 6 bases at V and 10 bases at J, with 15 bases between the two ends. This CDR3 spans 12 amino acids. The DNA of the CDR3 is TGTGCCAGCTCCCGCCGTGGGCAGAACTACACCTTC. Its protein is CASSRRGQNYTF.

The chain links TRBV28 to TRBJ2-7, with D perhaps TRBD1 (5 bases). This CDR3 is 14 amino acids long. With 7 bases removed from V and 2 bases from J, the gap between germline ends came to 15 bases. The germline V gene encodes CDR1 MDHEN and CDR2 SYDVKM. The CDR3 region has the DNA TGTGCCAGCACCACCTCAGACAGCCCCTACGAGCAGTACTTC. Protein product: CASTTSDSPYEQYF.

The V call is TRBV7-2, the J call TRBJ2-1, with 12 bases lining up with TRBD2. The CDR3 is 16 residues long. Trimming at V came to 5 bases and at J to 6 bases, leaving 8 bases not matched to a gene. Germline CDR1 SGHTA, CDR2 FQGNSA. In DNA, the CDR3 is TGTGCCAGCAGCGCGTCACTAGCGGGAGGATCCAATGAGCAGTTCTTC. This translates into CASSASLAGGSNEQFF. The complete variable domain, with remaining parts taken from reference TRBV7-2 and TRBJ2-1, reads GAGVSQSPSNKVTEKGKDVELRCDPISGHTALYWYRQSLGQGLEFLIYFQGNSAPDKSGLPSDRFSAERTGGSVSTLTIQRTQQEDSAVYLCASSASLAGGSNEQFFGPGTRLTVL.

The chain recombines TRBV28 with TRBJ1-2; TRBD1 aligns across 7 bases. V gave up 4 bases and J gave up 8 bases; unmatched junction bases: 19. This CDR3 is built from 17 residues. The germline V gene has CDR1 MDHEN and CDR2 SYDVKM. CDR3 in amino acids: CASSSPRQGGIIMGYTF. CDR3 bases: TGTGCCAGCAGTTCCCCGCGACAGGGTGGAATTATAATGGGCTACACCTTC.

The chain uses TRBV5-6 and TRBJ1-4; 10 bases fit TRBD1. The CDR3 runs 16 residues. Germline loops: CDR1 SGHDT, CDR2 YYEEEE. V lost 4 bases and J lost 8; bases outside the gene matches: 11. CDR3 bases: TGTGCCAGCAGCGCAGGGACAGGGGAAACGCTGGAAAAACTGTTTTTT. It translates to CASSAGTGETLEKLFF.

This clone has a handful of counts. V is TRBV28 and J is TRBJ2-7, with no clear D. Per germline, CDR1 MDHEN and CDR2 SYDVKM. The CDR3 length is 11 residues. V lost 6 bases and J lost 5, with 8 bases in between. Here the CDR3 reads CASSGSHEQYF. The CDR3 DNA is TGTGCCAGCAGCGGGTCCCACGAGCAGTACTTC. The whole variable domain, remainder taken from reference TRBV28 and TRBJ2-7, is DVKVTQSSRYLVKRTGEKVFLECVQDMDHENMFWYRQDPGLGLRLIYFSYDVKMKEKGDIPEGYSVSREKKERFSLILESASTNQTSMYLCASSGSHEQYFGPGTRLTVT.

The gene calls are TRBV11-1 and TRBJ2-7; 9 bases fit TRBD1. Losses at the gene ends were 7 bases for V and 4 bases for J; bases not matched to a gene: 8. CDR1 is SGHAT and CDR2 is FQDESV in the germline V gene (reference sequence). The CDR3 contains 14 residues. CDR3 amino acids: CASTLGQGRYEQYF. The CDR3 bases are TGTGCCAGCACCCTAGGACAGGGGAGATACGAGCAGTACTTC.

This chain uses TRBV19 with TRBJ1-1, with TRBD1 identical over 7 bases. The CDR3 is 13 residues long. The V gene's germline CDR1 is LNHDA and CDR2 SQIVND (reference sequence). J was trimmed by 0 bases and V by 9 bases; bases with no gene match: 4. In DNA form, the CDR3 reads TGTGCCAGCTCAGACAGGGTGAACACTGAAGCTTTCTTT. This encodes CASSDRVNTEAFF.

This clone was picked up a small number of times. The chain employs TRBV7-2 and TRBJ2-5; no firm D call. V lost 3 bases, J lost 4 bases, and 12 bases lay in between. Germline loops: CDR1 SGHTA, CDR2 FQGNSA. The CDR3 covers 14 residues. In DNA form, the CDR3 reads TGTGCCAGCAGCTTCCGGAGTATCGGAGAGACCCAGTACTTC. Its translation is CASSFRSIGETQYF.

J is TRBJ2-4 and V is TRBV28; no clear D. V lost 3 bases, J lost 0 bases, and 9 bases lay in between. This CDR3 region has 15 residues. In germline, CDR1 is MDHEN, CDR2 SYDVKM. The CDR3 here is CASSLFSLAKNIQYF. Written as DNA, the CDR3 is TGTGCCAGCAGTTTGTTTTCTCTAGCCAAAAACATTCAGTACTTC.

The chain recombines TRBV9 with TRBJ1-2, with 8 nucleotides matching TRBD1. The CDR3 length is 17 residues. Germline V gene lookup returns CDR1 SGDLS and CDR2 YYNGEE. V lost 0 bases and J lost 8; bases outside the gene matches: 15. CDR3: CASSVVGQGGEQYGYTF. The CDR3 DNA reads TGTGCCAGCAGCGTAGTAGGACAGGGAGGTGAGCAATACGGCTACACCTTC.

This clone showed up just a few times. The genes are TRBV4-3 and TRBJ2-1; possible D gene TRBD1, 5 bases. Trimming removed 1 base at V and 3 bases at J, with 13 bases between. The CDR3 sequence is 16 residues long. Germline V gives CDR1 LGHNA, CDR2 YSLEER. CDR3 sequence (DNA): TGCGCCAGCAGCCAAGTGGGCAGGGCTTTCTACAATGAGCAGTTCTTC. Its translation is CASSQVGRAFYNEQFF.

CDR3 loop: CASSLQRAETQYF. In DNA form, the CDR3 reads TGTGCCAGCAGCCTTCAGAGGGCAGAGACCCAGTACTTC. V and J are TRBV7-3 and TRBJ2-5; possibly TRBD2 for D (5 bases). Germline CDR1 is SGHTA and CDR2 is FQGTGA. V was shortened by 5 bases and J by 4 bases, with 11 bases between the two germline ends. This CDR3 has 13 amino acids.

The chain recombines TRBV7-3 with TRBJ2-2, with 7 nucleotides matching TRBD2. V lost 0 bases and J lost 6; bases outside the gene matches: 7. From germline, CDR1 is SGHTA and CDR2 FQGTGA. The length of the CDR3 is 16 residues. The CDR3 sequence is CASSLTGEGRAGELFF. The DNA of the CDR3 is TGTGCCAGCAGCTTAACGGGGGAGGGCCGGGCCGGGGAGCTGTTTTTT.

Here the CDR3 DNA reads TGTGCCAGCAGTCAACAGGGGCGATCGGACACTGAAGCTTTCTTT. This gives the protein CASSQQGRSDTEAFF. This rearrangement joins TRBV7-9 to TRBJ1-1; 7 bases align to TRBD1. This CDR3 is 15 amino acids long. Germline CDR1 SEHNR, CDR2 FQNEAQ (reference sequence). The V gene end was trimmed by 6 bases and the J gene end by 3 bases; junction bases not matched to a gene: 10.

The chain is built from TRBV11-1 and TRBJ2-5; a possible D gene is TRBD1 (5 bases). Trimming left V 4 bases short and J 1 base short, with 13 bases between. Germline V CDR1 and CDR2: SGHAT, FQDESV (reference sequence). This CDR3 has 15 residues. DNA of the CDR3: TGTGCCAGCAGCTCCTCTGGGGCAGTCCAAGAGACCCAGTACTTC. It encodes CASSSSGAVQETQYF.

This clone was observed once. The chain links TRBV7-3 to TRBJ1-2; D perhaps matches TRBD1 (5 bases). Per germline, CDR1 SGHTA and CDR2 FQGTGA. V gave up 4 bases and J gave up 9 bases, with 12 bases separating them. The CDR3 sequence is 12 residues long. CDR3 DNA: TGTGCCAGCAGCTCCGGTAAGGGGAGCTACACCTTC. Translated: CASSSGKGSYTF.

CDR3: CSAHPGYEQYF. The CDR3 nucleotides are TGCAGTGCGCATCCAGGGTACGAGCAGTACTTC. The chain has TRBV20-1 and TRBJ2-7; D possibly corresponds to TRBD1 (5 bases). This CDR3 comprises 11 residues. Between the trimmed V and J ends, which lost 6 bases and 4 bases, there was a span of 10 bases. Germline assignment: CDR1 DFQATT and CDR2 SNEGSKA (reference sequence).

In its sample, this clone was seen a few times. This rearrangement joins TRBV5-1 to TRBJ2-5; D is possibly TRBD1 (5 bases). The length of the CDR3 is 13 residues. Germline V gene sequence: CDR1 SGHRS, CDR2 YFSETQ. V lost 4 bases to trimming and J lost 5 bases, with 12 bases between them. Written as DNA, the CDR3 is TGCGCCAGCAGCATTAAAGGGGCGGAGACCCAGTACTTC. Its translation is CASSIKGAETQYF.

The V call is TRBV7-3, the J call TRBJ2-7, with D unresolved. Trimming cost V 5 bases and J 0 bases, with 8 bases left between them. The germline gives CDR1 SGHTA, CDR2 FQGTGA. The CDR3 spans 13 residues. Here the CDR3 reads CASSGPGSYEQYF. CDR3 sequence (DNA): TGTGCCAGCAGCGGCCCGGGCTCCTACGAGCAGTACTTC. The whole variable domain, filled in from reference TRBV7-3 and TRBJ2-7, reads GAGVSQTPSNKVTEKGKYVELRCDPISGHTALYWYRQSLGQGPEFLIYFQGTGAADDSGLPNDRFFAVRPEGSVSTLKIQRTERGDSAVYLCASSGPGSYEQYFGPGTRLTVT.

This clone was recorded a few times. The chain has TRBV27 and TRBJ2-3; TRBD2 matches at 7 bases. CDR1 and CDR2 (germline): MNHEY, SMNVEV (reference sequence). The CDR3 loop spans 15 amino acids. V shed 4 bases and J 6 bases; nucleotides not matched to a gene: 10. The CDR3 protein is CASSSRTRRVDTQYF. The DNA of the CDR3 is TGTGCCAGCAGTTCTCGGACTAGAAGAGTGGATACGCAGTATTTT.

The genes are TRBV28 and TRBJ2-7; D is perhaps TRBD1 (6 bases). Germline lookup yields CDR1 MDHEN and CDR2 SYDVKM. The CDR3 totals 17 residues. The V end lost 5 bases, the J end lost 2 bases, and 22 bases lay between the germline ends. CDR3 loop: CASSPPLAIQGPYEQYF. The CDR3 region has the DNA TGTGCCAGCAGTCCCCCCTTAGCGATCCAGGGGCCCTACGAGCAGTACTTC.

This clone was observed a handful of times. The chain has TRBV28 and TRBJ2-2; 9 nucleotides match TRBD1. There are 16 residues in the CDR3. CDR1 is MDHEN, CDR2 SYDVKM, per germline. J was trimmed by 6 bases and V by 2 bases; bases with no gene match: 7. CDR3 coding DNA: TGTGCCAGCAGTTTAGTGGGACAGGGTTTGTCCGGGGAGCTGTTTTTT. The encoded protein is CASSLVGQGLSGELFF.

This clone occurred a few times. This chain uses TRBV2 with TRBJ1-1; 8 bases are shared with TRBD1. The CDR3 consists of 13 residues. The V segment lost 6 bases and the J segment 3 bases; nucleotides outside the gene matches: 3. Germline CDR1 SNHLY, CDR2 FYNNEI. The DNA for the CDR3 is TGTGCCAGCAGAGACAGGGGCTACACTGAAGCTTTCTTT. Amino acids: CASRDRGYTEAFF.

J is TRBJ1-2 and V is TRBV29-1; D is perhaps TRBD1 (6 bases). Trimming cost V 1 base and J 3 bases, with 12 bases left between them. The CDR3 runs 14 residues. Germline values: CDR1 SQVTM, CDR2 ANQGSEA. The DNA for the CDR3 is TGCAGCGTTGAAGCCGACAGGATAGACTATGGCTACACCTTC. Translated: CSVEADRIDYGYTF.

This chain uses TRBV18 with TRBJ2-5, with D perhaps TRBD2 (5 bases). Germline loops: CDR1 KGHSH, CDR2 LQKENI. The V and J ends lost 3 bases and 4 bases respectively, with 9 bases between them. CDR3 length equals 13 residues. In DNA form, the CDR3 reads TGTGCCAGCTCACCCGCTGGGAGAGAGACCCAGTACTTC. This encodes CASSPAGRETQYF.

The chain has TRBV5-1 and TRBJ1-4, with D possibly TRBD1 on 6 matching bases. CDR3 size: 16 residues. Germline lookup yields CDR1 SGHRS and CDR2 YFSETQ. V was shortened by 3 bases and J by 5 bases, with 17 bases between the two germline ends. This CDR3 is CASSSSASGENEKLFF. The CDR3 region has the DNA TGCGCCAGCAGCTCCTCGGCTTCAGGGGAGAATGAAAAACTGTTTTTT.